This T cell receptor beta chain is drawn from a study of blood T cell repertoires in COVID-19. Sequencing was performed with immunoSEQ multiplex PCR; in TCRdb, only in-frame clones are kept and a portion is missing. The table records some 91,000 clones, over 80% of them present only once. Deletions cut 1 base from V and 4 bases from J, with 20 bases between. Germline loops: CDR1 MGHRA, CDR2 YSYEKL. The CDR3 totals 18 residues. V gene TRBV4-1 combines with J gene TRBJ2-1; weak D call: TRBD2 (6 bases). This clonotype originated in a human donor in a cohort sampled during active COVID-19. Sample: peripheral blood. In nucleotides, the CDR3 is TGCGCCAGCAGCCAAGGAAGGGACTTCCTCACCCTATACAATGAGCAGTTCTTC. It is translated as CASSQGRDFLTLYNEQFF.